The present T cell receptor (beta chain) was sequenced within a study of shared clonotypes between healthy human individuals. V dropped 4 bases and J dropped 6 bases, with 20 bases sitting between them. Germline CDR1 is SGHRS and CDR2 is YFSETQ. This CDR3 has 16 amino acids. Sequencing used immunoSEQ multiplex PCR; TCRdb keeps in-frame clones, though not all of them. The repertoire holds about 1.5 million clones, with roughly 96% as singletons. The J gene is TRBJ2-1, the V gene TRBV5-1, with a weak D call TRBD1 (7 bases). The sequencing sample was made of naive CD4+ T cells sorted from blood. Subset noted: CD45RA+ positively selected. The TCR sequence derives from a man aged 30 to 39 in good health. CDR3 sequence (DNA): TGCGCCAGCAGCGTGGCCTCAGGGGGAGGTGGCAATGAGCAGTTCTTC. This translates into CASSVASGGGGNEQFF.